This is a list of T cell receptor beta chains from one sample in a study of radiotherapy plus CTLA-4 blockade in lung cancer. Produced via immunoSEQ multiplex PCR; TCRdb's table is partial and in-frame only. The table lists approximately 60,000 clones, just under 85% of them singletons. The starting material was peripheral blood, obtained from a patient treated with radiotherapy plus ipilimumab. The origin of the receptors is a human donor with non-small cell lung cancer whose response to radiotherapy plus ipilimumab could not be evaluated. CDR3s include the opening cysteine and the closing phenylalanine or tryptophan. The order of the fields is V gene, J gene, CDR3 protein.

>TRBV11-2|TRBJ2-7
CASSSLGEGEQYF
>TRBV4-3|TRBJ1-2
CASSQGPGQGGLLPYGYTF
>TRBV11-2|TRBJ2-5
CASSRTRLQETQYF
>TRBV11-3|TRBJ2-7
CASSLEGGMAYEQYF
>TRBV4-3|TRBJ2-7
CASSQTPSGGSLEQYF
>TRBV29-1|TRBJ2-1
CSVLQNRGNPRYNEQFF
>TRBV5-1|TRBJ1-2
CASSRGQGGIHYGYTF
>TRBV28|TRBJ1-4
CASRSMSVRTNEKLFF
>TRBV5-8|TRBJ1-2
CASSLPMTGIHGYTF
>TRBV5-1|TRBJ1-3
CASSLATGPGNTIYF
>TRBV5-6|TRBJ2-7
CASSLGTGGMQYF
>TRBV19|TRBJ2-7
CASSSGIVYEQYF
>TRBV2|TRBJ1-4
CASSPTGGAGSEKLFF
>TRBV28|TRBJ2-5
CASSFPRVQETQYF
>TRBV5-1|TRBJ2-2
CASRRQGDTGELFF
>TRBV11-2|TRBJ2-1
CASSFDRGGGEQFF
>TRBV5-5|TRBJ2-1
CASSPVGLDNEQFF
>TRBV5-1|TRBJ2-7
CASSLDSTSSFSYEQYF
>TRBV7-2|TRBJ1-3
CASSLATGPGNTIYF
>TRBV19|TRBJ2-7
CASTGTGIYEQYF
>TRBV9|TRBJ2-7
CASSALPGDPYEQYF
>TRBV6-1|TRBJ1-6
CASRKIQGDSPLHF
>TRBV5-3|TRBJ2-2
CARSPGQRNGELFF
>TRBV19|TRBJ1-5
CASSIGGRLNQPQHF
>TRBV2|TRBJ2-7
CASSVEAGGGYEQYF
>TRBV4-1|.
CASSQAPLSGGEQYF
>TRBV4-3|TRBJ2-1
CASSPLAASAYNEQFF
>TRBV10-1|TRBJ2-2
CASSDGLRDTGELFF
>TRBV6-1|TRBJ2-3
CASSEALAGGTDTQYF
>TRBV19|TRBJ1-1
CASSIVLGHEAFF
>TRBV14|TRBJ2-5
CASSQWSGGPRETQYF
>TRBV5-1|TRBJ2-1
CASSGGGQGSISVEGQFF
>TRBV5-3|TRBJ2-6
CARSLETGGGSGANVLTF
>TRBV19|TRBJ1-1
CASSIHPQGKAEAFF
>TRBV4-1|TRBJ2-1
CASRPTVSSYNEQFF
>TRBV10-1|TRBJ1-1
CASRERENTEAFF
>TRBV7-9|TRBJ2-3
CASSRYQATTDTQYF
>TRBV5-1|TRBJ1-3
CASSLAGVYSGNTIYF
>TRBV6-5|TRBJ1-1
CASSYSPTTEAFF
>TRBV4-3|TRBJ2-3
CASSQVGGSADTQYF
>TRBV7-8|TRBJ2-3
CASSFASDGDTQYF
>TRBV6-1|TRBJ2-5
CASSPRSQETQYF
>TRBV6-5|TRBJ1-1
CASGDRVVTEAFF
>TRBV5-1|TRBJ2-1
CASSLGQLSPNEQFF
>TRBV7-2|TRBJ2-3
CASTFDQGTDTQYF
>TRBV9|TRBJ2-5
CASSVAGGYQETQYF
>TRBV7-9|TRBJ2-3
CASSPQGDTQYF
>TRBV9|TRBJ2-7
CASSVAEGRGEQYF
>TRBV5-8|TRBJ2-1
CASSFNRRGEQFF
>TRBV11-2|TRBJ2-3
CASSRAGARTDTQYF
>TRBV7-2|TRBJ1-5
CASSLGERTGQHF
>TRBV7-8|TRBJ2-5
CASSFNNYYQETQYF
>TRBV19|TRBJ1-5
CASSPDRGRNQPQHF